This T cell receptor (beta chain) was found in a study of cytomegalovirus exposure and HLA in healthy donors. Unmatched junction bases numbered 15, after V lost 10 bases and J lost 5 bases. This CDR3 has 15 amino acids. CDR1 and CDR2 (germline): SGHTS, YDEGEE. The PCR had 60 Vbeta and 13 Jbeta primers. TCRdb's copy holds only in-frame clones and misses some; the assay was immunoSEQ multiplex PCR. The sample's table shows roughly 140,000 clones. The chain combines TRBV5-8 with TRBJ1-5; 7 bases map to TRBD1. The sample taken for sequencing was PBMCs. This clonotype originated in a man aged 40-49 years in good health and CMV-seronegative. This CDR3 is CASNGGQALYQPQHF. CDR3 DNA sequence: TGTGCCTCCAATGGCGGACAGGCACTGTATCAGCCCCAGCATTTT.